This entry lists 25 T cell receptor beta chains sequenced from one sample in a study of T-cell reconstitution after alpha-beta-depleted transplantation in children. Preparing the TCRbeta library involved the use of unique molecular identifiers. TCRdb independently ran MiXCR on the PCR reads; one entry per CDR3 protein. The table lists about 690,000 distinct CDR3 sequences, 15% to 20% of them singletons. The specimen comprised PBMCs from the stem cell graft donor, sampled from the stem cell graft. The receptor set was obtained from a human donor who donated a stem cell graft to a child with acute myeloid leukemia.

The CDR3 nucleotides are TGTGCCAGCAGTTCCCCAGCAGCTAGCACAGATACGCAGTATTTT. Its protein is CASSSPAASTDTQYF. This chain uses TRBV7-9 with TRBJ2-3; D unclear. The CDR3 spans 15 residues. The V end lost 6 bases, the J end lost 0 bases, and 13 bases lay between the germline ends. CDR1 and CDR2 from the germline V gene are SEHNR and FQNEAQ (reference sequence).

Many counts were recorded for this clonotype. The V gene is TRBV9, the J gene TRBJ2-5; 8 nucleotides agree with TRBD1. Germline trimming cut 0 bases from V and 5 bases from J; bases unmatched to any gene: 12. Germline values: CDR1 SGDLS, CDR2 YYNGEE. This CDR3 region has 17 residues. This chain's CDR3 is CASSVANSGQGGETQYF. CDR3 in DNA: TGTGCCAGCAGCGTAGCGAATTCAGGACAGGGCGGCGAGACCCAGTACTTC.

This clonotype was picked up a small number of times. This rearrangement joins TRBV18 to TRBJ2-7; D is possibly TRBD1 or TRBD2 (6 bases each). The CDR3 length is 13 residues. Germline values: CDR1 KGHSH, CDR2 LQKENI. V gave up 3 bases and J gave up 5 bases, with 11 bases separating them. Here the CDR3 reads CASSPSGEDEQYF. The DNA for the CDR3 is TGTGCCAGCTCACCTTCAGGGGAGGACGAGCAGTACTTC.

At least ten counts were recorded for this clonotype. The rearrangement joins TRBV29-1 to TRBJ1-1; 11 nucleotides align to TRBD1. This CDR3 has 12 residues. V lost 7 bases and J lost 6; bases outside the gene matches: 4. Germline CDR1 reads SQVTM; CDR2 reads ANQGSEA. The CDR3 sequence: CSAGQGASEAFF. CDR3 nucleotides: TGCAGCGCCGGACAGGGGGCCTCTGAAGCTTTCTTT.

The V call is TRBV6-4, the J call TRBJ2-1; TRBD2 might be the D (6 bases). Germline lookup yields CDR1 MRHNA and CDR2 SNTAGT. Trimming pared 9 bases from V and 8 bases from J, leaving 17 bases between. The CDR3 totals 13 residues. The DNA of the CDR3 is TGTGCCAGTGCCAAAGAGTGGGGGGATGAGCAGTTCTTC. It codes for CASAKEWGDEQFF.

CDR3 sequence (DNA): TGCGCCAGCAGCCAAGGCCGGACTCCAACCTACGAGCAGTACTTC. This encodes CASSQGRTPTYEQYF. The rearrangement uses TRBV4-3 and TRBJ2-7; the D gene is possibly TRBD2 (5 bases). V dropped 1 base and J dropped 2 bases, with 12 bases sitting between them. Germline CDR1 is LGHNA and CDR2 is YSLEER. This CDR3 is built from 15 residues.

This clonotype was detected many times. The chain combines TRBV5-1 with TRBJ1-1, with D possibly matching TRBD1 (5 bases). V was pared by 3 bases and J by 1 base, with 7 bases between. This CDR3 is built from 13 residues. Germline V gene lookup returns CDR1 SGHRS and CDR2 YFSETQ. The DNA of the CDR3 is TGCGCCAGCAGCTACACAGGGAACACTGAAGCTTTCTTT. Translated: CASSYTGNTEAFF.

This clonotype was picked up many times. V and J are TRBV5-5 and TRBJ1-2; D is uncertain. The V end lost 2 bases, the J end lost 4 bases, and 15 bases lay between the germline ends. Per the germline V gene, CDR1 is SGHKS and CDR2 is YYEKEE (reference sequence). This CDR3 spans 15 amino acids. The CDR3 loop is CASSFSRVDSYGYTF. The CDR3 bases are TGTGCCAGCAGCTTCTCAAGGGTGGATTCCTATGGCTACACCTTC.

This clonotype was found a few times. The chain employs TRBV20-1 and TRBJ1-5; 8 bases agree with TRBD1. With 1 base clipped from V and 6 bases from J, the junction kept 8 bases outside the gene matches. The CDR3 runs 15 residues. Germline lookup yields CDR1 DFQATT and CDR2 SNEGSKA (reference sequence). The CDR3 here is CSARGRQGAGQPQHF. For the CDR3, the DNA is TGCAGTGCTAGAGGGCGTCAGGGGGCTGGTCAGCCCCAGCATTTT.

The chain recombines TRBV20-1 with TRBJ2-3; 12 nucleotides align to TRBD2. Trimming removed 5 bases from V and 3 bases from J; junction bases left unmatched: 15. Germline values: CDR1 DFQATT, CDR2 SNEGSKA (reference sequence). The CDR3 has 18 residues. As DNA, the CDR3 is TGCAGTGCTCGATTCACTAGCGGGGGGCCCCTGTGGACAGATACGCAGTATTTT. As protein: CSARFTSGGPLWTDTQYF.

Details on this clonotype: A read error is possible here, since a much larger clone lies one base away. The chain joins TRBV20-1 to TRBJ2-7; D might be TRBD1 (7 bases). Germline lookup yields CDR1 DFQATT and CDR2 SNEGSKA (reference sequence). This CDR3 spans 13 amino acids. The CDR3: CSAREGATSEQHF. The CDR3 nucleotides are TGCAGTGCTAGGGAGGGGGCGACGTCCGAGCAGCACTTC.

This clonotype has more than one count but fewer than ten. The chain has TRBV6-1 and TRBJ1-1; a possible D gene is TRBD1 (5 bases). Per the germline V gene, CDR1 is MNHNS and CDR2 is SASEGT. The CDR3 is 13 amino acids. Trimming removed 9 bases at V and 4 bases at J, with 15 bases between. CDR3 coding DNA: TGTGCCAGTTGGGACCGGGGGGGCACTGAAGCTTTCTTT. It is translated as CASWDRGGTEAFF.

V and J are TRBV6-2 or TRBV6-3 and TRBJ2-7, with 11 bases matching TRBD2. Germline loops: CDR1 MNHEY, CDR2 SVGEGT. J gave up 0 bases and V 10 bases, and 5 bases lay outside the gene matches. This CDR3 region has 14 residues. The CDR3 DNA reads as TGTGCCACCCAGACTAGCGGGGACTCCTACGAGCAGTACTTC. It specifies CATQTSGDSYEQYF.

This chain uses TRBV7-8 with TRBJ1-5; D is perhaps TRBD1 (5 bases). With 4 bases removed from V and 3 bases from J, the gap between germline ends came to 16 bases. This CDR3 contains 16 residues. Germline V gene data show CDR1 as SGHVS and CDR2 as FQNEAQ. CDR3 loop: CASSSRGGDFNQPQHF. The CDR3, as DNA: TGTGCCAGCAGCTCGAGGGGAGGGGACTTCAATCAGCCCCAGCATTTT.

The CDR3 is CASSQDRGVAEAFF. The CDR3 DNA reads as TGTGCCAGCAGCCAAGACAGGGGAGTCGCTGAAGCTTTCTTT. The chain carries TRBV12-3 or TRBV12-4 and TRBJ1-1, with TRBD1 identical over 8 bases. The trim removed 6 bases at V and 6 bases at J, leaving 9 bases unmatched. CDR3 size: 14 residues.

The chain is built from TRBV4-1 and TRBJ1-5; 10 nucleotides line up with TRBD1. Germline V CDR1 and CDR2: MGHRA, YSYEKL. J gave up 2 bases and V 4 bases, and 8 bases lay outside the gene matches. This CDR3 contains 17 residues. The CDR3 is CASSPEDRGRGNQPQHF. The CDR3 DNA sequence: TGCGCCAGCAGCCCAGAAGACAGGGGGCGAGGCAATCAGCCCCAGCATTTT.

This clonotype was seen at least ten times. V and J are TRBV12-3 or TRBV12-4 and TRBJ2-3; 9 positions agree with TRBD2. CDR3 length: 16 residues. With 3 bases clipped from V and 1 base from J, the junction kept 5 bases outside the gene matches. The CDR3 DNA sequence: TGTGCCAGCAGTTTCGGGACTAGCAGACGCACAGATACGCAGTATTTT. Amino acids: CASSFGTSRRTDTQYF.

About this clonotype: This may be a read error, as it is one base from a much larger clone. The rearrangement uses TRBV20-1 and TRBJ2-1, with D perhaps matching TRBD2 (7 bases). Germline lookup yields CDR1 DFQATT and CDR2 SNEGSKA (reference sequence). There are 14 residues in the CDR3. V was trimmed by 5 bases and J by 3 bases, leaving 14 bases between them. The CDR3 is CSAGWGGIYNEQFF. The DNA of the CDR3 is TGCAGTGCTGGGTGGGGGGGCATCTACAATGAGCAGTTCTTC.

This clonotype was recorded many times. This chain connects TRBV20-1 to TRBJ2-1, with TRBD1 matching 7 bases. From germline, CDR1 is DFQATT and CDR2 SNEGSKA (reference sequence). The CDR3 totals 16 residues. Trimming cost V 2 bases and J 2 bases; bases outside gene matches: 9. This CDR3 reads CSARRFDRVTYNEQFF. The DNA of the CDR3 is TGCAGTGCTAGACGATTTGACAGGGTGACCTACAATGAGCAGTTCTTC.

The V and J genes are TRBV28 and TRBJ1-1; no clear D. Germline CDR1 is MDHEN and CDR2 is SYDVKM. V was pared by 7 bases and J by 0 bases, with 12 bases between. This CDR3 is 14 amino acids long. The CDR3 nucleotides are TGTGCCAGCAAGCGGAGTCCGATGAACACTGAAGCTTTCTTT. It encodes CASKRSPMNTEAFF.

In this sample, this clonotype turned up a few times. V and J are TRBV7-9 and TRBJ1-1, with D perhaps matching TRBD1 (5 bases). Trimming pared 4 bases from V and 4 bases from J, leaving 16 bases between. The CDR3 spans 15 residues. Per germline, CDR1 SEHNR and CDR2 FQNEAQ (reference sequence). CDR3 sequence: CASSSPGTAFTEAFF. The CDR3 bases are TGTGCCAGCAGCTCGCCCGGGACGGCATTCACTGAAGCTTTCTTT. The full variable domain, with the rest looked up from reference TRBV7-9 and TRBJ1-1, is DTGVSQNPRHKITKRGQNVTFRCDPISEHNRLYWYRQTLGQGPEFLTYFQNEAQLEKSRLLSDRFSAERPKGSFSTLEIQRTEQGDSAMYLCASSSPGTAFTEAFFGQGTRLTVV.

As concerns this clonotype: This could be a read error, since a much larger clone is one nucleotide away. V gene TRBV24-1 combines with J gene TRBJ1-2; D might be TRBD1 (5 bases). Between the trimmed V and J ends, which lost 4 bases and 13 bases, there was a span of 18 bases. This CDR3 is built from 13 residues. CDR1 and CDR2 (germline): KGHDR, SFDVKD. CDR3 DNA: TGTGCCACCAGTGAGTCCTGGGGGGGACGCTGCACCTTC. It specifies CATSESWGGRCTF.

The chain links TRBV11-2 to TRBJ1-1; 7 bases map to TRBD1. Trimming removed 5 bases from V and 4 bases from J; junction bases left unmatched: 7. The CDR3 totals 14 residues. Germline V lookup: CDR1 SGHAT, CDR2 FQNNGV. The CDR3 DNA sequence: TGTGCCAGCAGCGCATGGGACAGACGCACTGAAGCTTTCTTT. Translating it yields CASSAWDRRTEAFF.

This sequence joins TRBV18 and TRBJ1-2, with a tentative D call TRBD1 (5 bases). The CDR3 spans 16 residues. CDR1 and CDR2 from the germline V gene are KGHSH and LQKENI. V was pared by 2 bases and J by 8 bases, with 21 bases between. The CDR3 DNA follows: TGTGCCAGCTCACCAGACAGTGGGATTACCCCCGGCGGCTACACCTTC. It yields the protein CASSPDSGITPGGYTF.

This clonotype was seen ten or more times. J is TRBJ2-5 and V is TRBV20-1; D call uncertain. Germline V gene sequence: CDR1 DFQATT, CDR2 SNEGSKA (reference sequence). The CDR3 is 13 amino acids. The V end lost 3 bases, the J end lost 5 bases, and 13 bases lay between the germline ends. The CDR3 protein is CSASSGSVETQYF. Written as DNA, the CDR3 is TGCAGTGCTAGTTCGGGCAGCGTGGAGACCCAGTACTTC.